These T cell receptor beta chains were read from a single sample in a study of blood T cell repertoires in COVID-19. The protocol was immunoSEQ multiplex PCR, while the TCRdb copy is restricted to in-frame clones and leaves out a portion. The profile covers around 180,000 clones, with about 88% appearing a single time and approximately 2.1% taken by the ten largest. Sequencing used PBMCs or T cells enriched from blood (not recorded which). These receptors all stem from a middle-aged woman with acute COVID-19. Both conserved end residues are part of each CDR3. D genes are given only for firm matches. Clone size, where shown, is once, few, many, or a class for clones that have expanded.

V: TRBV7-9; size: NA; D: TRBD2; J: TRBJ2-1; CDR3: CASSFAAGGNYNEQFF; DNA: TGTGCCAGCAGCTTTGCGGCGGGAGGAAATTACAATGAGCAGTTCTTC
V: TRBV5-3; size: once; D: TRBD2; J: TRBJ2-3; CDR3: CAEGLAEIYTDTQYF; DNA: TGTGCCGAGGGGCTAGCGGAGATCTACACAGATACGCAGTATTTT
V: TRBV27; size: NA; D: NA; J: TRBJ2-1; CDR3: CASSSDYNNEQFF; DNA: TGTGCCAGCAGTTCGGACTACAACAATGAGCAGTTCTTC
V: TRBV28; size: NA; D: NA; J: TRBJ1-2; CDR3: CASSLGYRASFYGYTF; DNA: TGTGCCAGCAGTTTAGGTTACAGGGCGTCTTTCTATGGCTACACCTTC
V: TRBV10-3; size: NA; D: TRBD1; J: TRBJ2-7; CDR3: CAIRADRGGEQYF; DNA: TGTGCCATCCGGGCGGACAGGGGCGGCGAGCAGTACTTC
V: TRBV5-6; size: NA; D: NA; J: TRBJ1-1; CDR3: CASSITLRNTEAFF; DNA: TGTGCCAGCAGCATTACTCTACGGAACACTGAAGCTTTCTTT
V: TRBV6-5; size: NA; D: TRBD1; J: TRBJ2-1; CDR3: CASGTGINYNEQFF; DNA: TGTGCCTCTGGGACAGGGATTAACTACAATGAGCAGTTCTTC
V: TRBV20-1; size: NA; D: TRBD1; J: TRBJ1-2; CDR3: CSAPTGGGYTF; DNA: TGCAGTGCGCCTACAGGGGGCGGCTACACCTTC
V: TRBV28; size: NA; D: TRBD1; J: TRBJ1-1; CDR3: CASSSPTGGTPEAFF; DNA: TGTGCCAGCAGTTCCCCGACAGGGGGCACGCCTGAAGCTTTCTTT
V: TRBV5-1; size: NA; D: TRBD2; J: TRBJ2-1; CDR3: CASSLTSGGKYNEQFF; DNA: TGCGCCAGCAGTCTCACTAGCGGGGGGAAATACAATGAGCAGTTCTTC
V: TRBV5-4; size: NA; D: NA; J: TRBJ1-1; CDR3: CASSPEDSYMNTEAFF; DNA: TGTGCCAGCAGCCCCGAGGACAGCTACATGAACACTGAAGCTTTCTTT
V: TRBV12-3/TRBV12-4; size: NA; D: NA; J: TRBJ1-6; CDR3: CASSPSRSSPLHF; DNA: TGTGCCAGCAGCCCCTCCCGCAGTTCACCCCTCCACTTT
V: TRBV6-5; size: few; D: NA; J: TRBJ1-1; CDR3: CASRDLGGEGTEAFF; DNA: TGTGCCAGCAGGGATTTGGGGGGGGAAGGAACTGAAGCTTTCTTT
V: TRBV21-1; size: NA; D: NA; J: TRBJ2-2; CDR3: CASPWAGKVSRWGELFF; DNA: TGTGCCAGCCCCTGGGCAGGGAAGGTTTCGAGGTGGGGGGAGCTGTTTTTT
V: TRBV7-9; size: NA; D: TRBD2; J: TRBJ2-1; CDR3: CASSTSGRSYNEQFF; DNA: TGTGCCAGCAGTACTAGCGGGAGGTCCTACAATGAGCAGTTCTTC
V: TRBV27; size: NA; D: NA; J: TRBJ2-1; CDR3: CASSGWTGNNEQFF; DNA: TGTGCCAGCAGTGGTTGGACTGGGAACAATGAGCAGTTCTTC
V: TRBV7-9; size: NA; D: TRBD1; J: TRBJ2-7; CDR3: CASSLGGGTGGIEQYF; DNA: TGTGCCAGCAGCTTGGGAGGGGGGACAGGGGGAATCGAGCAGTACTTC
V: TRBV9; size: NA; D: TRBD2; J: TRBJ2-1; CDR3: CASGTSGHNEQFF; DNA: TGTGCCAGCGGGACTAGCGGTCACAATGAGCAGTTCTTC
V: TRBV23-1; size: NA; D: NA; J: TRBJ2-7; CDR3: CASSRGDEQYF; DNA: TGCGCCAGCAGTCGGGGGGACGAGCAGTACTTC
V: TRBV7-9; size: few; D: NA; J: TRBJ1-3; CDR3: CASSLRGTNAASGNTIYF; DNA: TGTGCCAGCAGCCTCAGGGGCACCAACGCCGCCTCTGGAAACACCATATATTTT
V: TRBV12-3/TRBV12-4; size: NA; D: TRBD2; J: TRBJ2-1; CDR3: CASAGGAYNEQFF; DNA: TGTGCCTCGGCGGGGGGCGCCTACAATGAGCAGTTCTTC
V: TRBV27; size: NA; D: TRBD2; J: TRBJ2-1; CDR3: CASSLSGTSPNEQFF; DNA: TGTGCCAGCAGTTTATCCGGGACTAGTCCCAATGAGCAGTTCTTC
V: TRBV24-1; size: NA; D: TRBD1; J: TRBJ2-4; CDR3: CATSDSGQGGSKYF; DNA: TGTGCCACCAGTGACTCCGGACAGGGAGGTTCGAAGTACTTC
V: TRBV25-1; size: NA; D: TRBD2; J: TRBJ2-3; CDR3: CAVRGSWTSGGAVDTQYF; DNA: TGTGCCGTCAGGGGCAGCTGGACTAGCGGGGGGGCCGTAGATACGCAGTATTTT
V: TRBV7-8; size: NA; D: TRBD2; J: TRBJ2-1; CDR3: CASSLARTSVREQFF; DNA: TGTGCCAGCAGCTTAGCGCGGACTAGCGTGAGGGAGCAGTTCTTC
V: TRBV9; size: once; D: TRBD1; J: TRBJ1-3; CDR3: CASTVWGTGSPTIYF; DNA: TGTGCCAGCACCGTGTGGGGGACAGGGTCACCCACCATATATTTT
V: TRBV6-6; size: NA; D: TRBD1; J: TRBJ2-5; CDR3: CASSYSTRGYQETQYF; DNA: TGTGCCAGCAGTTACTCGACCAGGGGGTACCAAGAGACCCAGTACTTC
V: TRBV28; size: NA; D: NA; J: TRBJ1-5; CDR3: CASRTTGNSPQHF; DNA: TGTGCCAGCAGAACTACAGGGAACAGCCCCCAGCATTTT
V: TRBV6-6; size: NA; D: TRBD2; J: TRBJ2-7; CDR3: CASSHSGTTFIYEQYF; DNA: TGTGCCAGCAGTCATTCCGGGACTACTTTCATCTACGAGCAGTACTTC
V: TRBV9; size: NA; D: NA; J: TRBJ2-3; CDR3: CASSVVTGGNTDTQYF; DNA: TGTGCCAGCAGCGTAGTCACGGGGGGCAACACAGATACGCAGTATTTT
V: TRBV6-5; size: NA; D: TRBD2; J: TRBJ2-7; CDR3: CASSRNGVRGDEQYF; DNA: TGTGCCAGCAGTCGAAACGGAGTTCGGGGGGACGAGCAGTACTTC
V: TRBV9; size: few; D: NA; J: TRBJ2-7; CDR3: CASSVVAHSYEQYF; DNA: TGTGCCAGCAGCGTAGTCGCGCATAGCTACGAGCAGTACTTC
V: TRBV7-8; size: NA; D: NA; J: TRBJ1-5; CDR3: CASSLRWGVNQPQHF; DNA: TGTGCCAGCAGCTTAAGGTGGGGGGTCAATCAGCCCCAGCATTTT
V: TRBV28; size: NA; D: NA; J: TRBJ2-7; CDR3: CASSDLLRGPHEQYF; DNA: TGTGCCAGCAGTGACCTCCTCAGGGGCCCACACGAGCAGTACTTC
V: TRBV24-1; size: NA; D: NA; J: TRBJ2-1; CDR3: CATSDARGGNNEQFF; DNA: TGTGCCACCAGTGATGCCCGGGGCGGGAACAATGAGCAGTTCTTC
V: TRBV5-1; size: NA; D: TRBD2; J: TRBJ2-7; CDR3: CASSLELAGIYEQYF; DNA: TGCGCCAGCAGCTTGGAACTAGCGGGGATCTACGAGCAGTACTTC
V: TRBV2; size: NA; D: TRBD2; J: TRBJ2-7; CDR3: CAISSGKSYEQYF; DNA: TGTGCCATCTCTAGCGGGAAGTCCTACGAGCAGTACTTC